This T cell receptor (beta chain) derives from a study of T cells after yellow fever vaccination. MiXCR was run by TCRdb on the 5' RACE reads, yielding one entry per CDR3 protein. Of 450,000 to 550,000 distinct CDR3 sequences in the sample, about 19% were seen once. Whole-study findings and limits: When the response was secondary, it was weaker but reached its peak faster, day 5 versus 15.

Germline values: CDR1 MNHEY, CDR2 SVGEGT. Trimming took off 0 bases at V and 12 bases at J, with 6 bases between the two ends. The CDR3 has 11 residues. Regarding this clonotype: Its antigen remains unknown.

This clonotype originated in a man aged 25-45 years who received the YFV17D yellow fever vaccine. The starting material was PBMCs, obtained 15 days after the yellow fever booster vaccination. This rearrangement joins TRBV6-2 or TRBV6-3 to TRBJ2-1; D unresolved. The CDR3 bases are TGTGCCAGCAGTTACTCCGCGTGGCAGTTCTTC. Amino acid sequence: CASSYSAWQFF.